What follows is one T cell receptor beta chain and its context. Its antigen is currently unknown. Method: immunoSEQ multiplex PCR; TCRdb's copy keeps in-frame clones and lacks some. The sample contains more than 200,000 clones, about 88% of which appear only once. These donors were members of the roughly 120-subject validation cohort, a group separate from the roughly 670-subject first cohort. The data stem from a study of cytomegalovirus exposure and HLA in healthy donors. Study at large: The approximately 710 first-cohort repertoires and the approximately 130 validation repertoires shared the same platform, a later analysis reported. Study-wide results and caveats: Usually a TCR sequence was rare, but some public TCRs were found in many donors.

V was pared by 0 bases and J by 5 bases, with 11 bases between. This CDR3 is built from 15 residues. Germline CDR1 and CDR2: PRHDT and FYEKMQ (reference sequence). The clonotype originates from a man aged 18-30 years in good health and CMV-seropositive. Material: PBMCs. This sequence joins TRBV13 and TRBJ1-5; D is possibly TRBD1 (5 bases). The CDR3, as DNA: TGTGCCAGCAGCTTAGGGCCGGGGGGTTATCAGCCCCAGCATTTT. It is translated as CASSLGPGGYQPQHF.